Listed here are 5 T cell receptor beta chains from one sample, sequenced in a study of T cells in women clearing cervical HPV infection. Produced via immunoSEQ multiplex PCR; TCRdb's table is partial and in-frame only. The sample totals about 26,000 clones. Sample: blood buffy coat. Receptors originate from a woman aged 18-70 years with a cervical HPV16 infection that either progressed to CIN3+ or cleared (not recorded which).

A remark on this clone: The sequenced fragment ends 3 residues before the CDR3 boundary, so the rest is inferred from the germline J gene. The chain has TRBV6-2 or TRBV6-3 and TRBJ2-7, with 11 positions matching TRBD2. CDR3 length equals 14 residues. Germline CDR1 and CDR2: MNHEY and SVGEGT. V lost 6 bases, J lost 3 bases, and 4 bases stayed unmatched. The CDR3 sequence: CASRRLAGIYEQYF. The part of the CDR3 DNA that was read is TGTGCCAGCAGAAGACTAGCGGGAATCTACGAG.

CDR3 bases read: TGTGCCAGCAGTCCCTCGTCCTACGAC. Residues: CASSPSSYD. The whole CDR3 protein is CASSPSSYDYTF. This chain links TRBV6-2 or TRBV6-3 with TRBJ1-2; D unresolved. The CDR3 end lies 3 residues beyond the end of the read and is filled in from the germline J gene. Germline CDR1 reads MNHEY; CDR2 reads SVGEGT. CDR3 length: 12 amino acids.

In the case of this clone: The sequenced fragment ends 3 residues before the CDR3 boundary, so the rest is inferred from the germline J gene. The V and J genes are TRBV19 and TRBJ1-5; 7 bases are shared with TRBD1. The CDR3 totals 14 residues. V was pared by 5 bases and J by 4 bases, with 5 bases of the junction left unmatched. Germline lookup yields CDR1 LNHDA and CDR2 SQIVND (reference sequence). Partial CDR3 DNA: TGTGCCAGTAGTGGGACAGAAGAAAATCAGCCC. This encodes CASSGTEENQP. The full CDR3 protein reads CASSGTEENQPQHF.

Remarks on this clone: Read data end 3 residues before the CDR3 end; the end is taken from the germline J gene. The chain employs TRBV7-2 and TRBJ1-1, with a tentative D call TRBD1 (5 bases). CDR1 and CDR2 (germline): SGHTA, FQGNSA. This CDR3 spans 13 amino acids. Incomplete CDR3 DNA: TGTGCCAGCAGCTTAGGGTGGGGCCACGAA. As protein: CASSLGWGHE. The full-length CDR3 reads as CASSLGWGHEAFF.

To note about this clone: The sequence runs out 3 residues before the end of the CDR3; the remainder is reconstructed from the germline J gene. The chain recombines TRBV7-3 with TRBJ2-1, with D possibly matching TRBD1 (6 bases). The V end was cut by 2 bases, the J end by 3 bases, with 14 bases between. Germline V gene lookup returns CDR1 SGHTA and CDR2 FQGTGA. This CDR3 has 16 residues. This CDR3 reads CASSLGGIQGYNEQFF. Incomplete CDR3 DNA: TGTGCCAGCAGCTTAGGTGGTATACAGGGCTACAATGAG.